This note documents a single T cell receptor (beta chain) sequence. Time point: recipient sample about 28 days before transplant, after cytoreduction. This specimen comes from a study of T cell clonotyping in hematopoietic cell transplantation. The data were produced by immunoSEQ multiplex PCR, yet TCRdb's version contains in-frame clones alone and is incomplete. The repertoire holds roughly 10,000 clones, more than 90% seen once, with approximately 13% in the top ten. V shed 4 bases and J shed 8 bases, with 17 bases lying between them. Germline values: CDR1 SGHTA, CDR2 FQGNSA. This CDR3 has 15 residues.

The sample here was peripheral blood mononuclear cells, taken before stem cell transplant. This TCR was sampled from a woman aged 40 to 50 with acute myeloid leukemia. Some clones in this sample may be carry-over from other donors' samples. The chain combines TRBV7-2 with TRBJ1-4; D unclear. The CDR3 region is CASSSQPGVFEKLFF. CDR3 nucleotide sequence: TGTGCCAGCAGCTCCCAGCCCGGGGTGTTCGAAAAACTGTTTTTT.